A single sample gave rise to the 32 T cell receptor beta chains below, sequenced in a study of T cells in localized non-small cell lung cancer. Some clones are missing from TCRdb's copy, which holds only in-frame ones; the method was immunoSEQ multiplex PCR. This table has about 72,000 clones, 84% appearing once. The sequencing used peripheral blood, collected before any cancer treatment. Receptor source: a female donor over 55 with stage I lung adenocarcinoma.

The chain is built from TRBV7-9 and TRBJ2-5, with D possibly matching TRBD2 (6 bases). Germline V lookup: CDR1 SEHNR, CDR2 FQNEAQ (reference sequence). V lost 5 bases and J 5 bases, leaving 18 bases between the germline ends. CDR3 length: 15 amino acids. In DNA form, the CDR3 reads TGTGCCAGCAGCACCGTAGTCCTTGGGGGGGAGACCCAGTACTTC. Translation gives CASSTVVLGGETQYF.

The chain combines TRBV2 with TRBJ2-3, with D maybe TRBD2 (7 bases). Trimming left V 8 bases short and J 0 bases short, with 18 bases between. The length of the CDR3 is 16 residues. Germline values: CDR1 SNHLY, CDR2 FYNNEI. CDR3 loop: CASAGRGGTSTDTQYF. DNA for the CDR3: TGTGCCAGCGCCGGAAGGGGGGGGACTAGCACAGATACGCAGTATTTT.

The chain uses TRBV19 and TRBJ1-1; 10 nucleotides align to TRBD1. The CDR3 spans 15 residues. The V gene's germline CDR1 is LNHDA and CDR2 SQIVND (reference sequence). The V gene end was trimmed by 3 bases and the J gene end by 1 base; junction bases not matched to a gene: 2. CDR3 in amino acids: CASSIGQGGNTEAFF. For the CDR3, the DNA is TGTGCCAGTAGTATCGGACAGGGGGGGAACACTGAAGCTTTCTTT.

This clone was observed a handful of times. CDR3 sequence reads: CASSLEPLETYEQYF. The CDR3, as DNA: TGCGCCAGCAGCTTAGAACCGCTTGAGACCTACGAGCAGTACTTC. The chain combines TRBV5-1 with TRBJ2-7; D call uncertain. Trimming cost V 2 bases and J 2 bases, with 14 bases left between them. CDR1 is SGHRS and CDR2 is YFSETQ in the germline V gene. The length of the CDR3 is 15 residues.

The chain is built from TRBV7-2 and TRBJ2-7, with D possibly called TRBD1 or TRBD2 (6 bases each). The CDR3 has 13 amino acids. The germline gives CDR1 SGHTA, CDR2 FQGNSA. The V and J ends lost 6 bases and 0 bases respectively, with 9 bases between them. CDR3 sequence (DNA): TGTGCCAGCAGTCGGGGGCCCTCCTACGAGCAGTACTTC. It is translated as CASSRGPSYEQYF.

The chain uses TRBV18 and TRBJ1-1; D remains unclear. This CDR3 spans 14 amino acids. Trimming took 7 bases from V and 3 from J, leaving 15 bases between them. CDR1 and CDR2 (germline): KGHSH, LQKENI. The CDR3 spells CASWTGSDHTEAFF. In DNA form, the CDR3 reads TGTGCCAGCTGGACGGGGTCGGACCACACTGAAGCTTTCTTT.

The V gene is TRBV6-4, the J gene TRBJ1-6, with 9 bases matching TRBD1. The CDR3 extends over 16 amino acids. V trimming: 6 bases; J trimming: 10 bases; junction bases outside the gene matches: 13. Germline values: CDR1 MRHNA, CDR2 SNTAGT. The CDR3 DNA follows: TGTGCCAGCAGACAGCAAGGACAGGGGATGGGATCACCCCTCCACTTT. This gives the protein CASRQQGQGMGSPLHF.

This clone came up once. The chain employs TRBV9 and TRBJ1-5; D gene unclear. Trimming removed 0 bases from V and 4 bases from J, with 11 bases in between. The germline V gene has CDR1 SGDLS and CDR2 YYNGEE. This CDR3 is built from 15 residues. CDR3 nucleotides: TGTGCCAGCAGCGTAGGCGTCGGGAGGAATCAGCCCCAGCATTTT. Its protein product is CASSVGVGRNQPQHF. Filled out from reference TRBV9 and TRBJ1-5, the complete variable domain reads DSGVTQTPKHLITATGQRVTLRCSPRSGDLSVYWYQQSLDQGLQFLIQYYNGEERAKGNILERFSAQQFPDLHSELNLSSLELGDSALYFCASSVGVGRNQPQHFGDGTRLSIL.

This chain links TRBV10-3 with TRBJ2-3, with 9 bases matching TRBD2. This CDR3 comprises 15 residues. The junction had 10 bases not matched to a gene; V was cut back by 8 bases and J by 4 bases. Germline assignment: CDR1 ENHRY and CDR2 SYGVKD. CDR3 in DNA: TGTGCCATCGGGGGTGTAGCGGGAGTCTCAGATACGCAGTATTTT. It codes for CAIGGVAGVSDTQYF.

J is TRBJ2-5 and V is TRBV7-6; 10 bases fit TRBD1. With V trimmed by 1 base and J by 2 bases, 4 bases remained unmatched. This CDR3 is built from 16 residues. From germline, CDR1 is SGHVS and CDR2 FNYEAQ. The chain's CDR3 is CASSLGGTGVQETQYF. The DNA of the CDR3 is TGTGCCAGCAGCTTAGGAGGGACAGGGGTTCAAGAGACCCAGTACTTC.

This clone was picked up one time. The V call is TRBV4-2, the J call TRBJ2-3; 9 bases line up with TRBD2. The trim removed 0 bases at V and 4 bases at J, leaving 8 bases unmatched. Germline V gene sequence: CDR1 LGHNA, CDR2 YNFKEQ. This CDR3 spans 17 amino acids. CDR3 residues: CASSQEGSGGQADTQYF. In DNA form, the CDR3 reads TGTGCCAGCAGCCAAGAAGGCAGCGGGGGGCAGGCAGATACGCAGTATTTT.

In nucleotides, the CDR3 is TGTGCCAGCAGTGAGCCACCGAGGTGGTACGAGCAGTACTTC. This codes for CASSEPPRWYEQYF. The genes are TRBV6-1 and TRBJ2-7, with D unclear. Germline CDR1 and CDR2: MNHNS and SASEGT. This CDR3 spans 14 amino acids. Trimming pared 3 bases from V and 4 bases from J, leaving 13 bases between.

This clone was observed a few times. CDR3 amino acids: CASSSGQSSDTQYF. The CDR3 coding sequence is TGTGCCAGCAGTTCAGGACAGTCTTCAGATACGCAGTATTTT. The J gene is TRBJ2-3, the V gene TRBV6-5, with a possible D match to TRBD1 (6 bases). Trimming cost V 4 bases and J 4 bases, with 12 bases left between them. The CDR3 is 14 residues long. Germline V gene sequence: CDR1 MNHEY, CDR2 SVGAGI.

The rearrangement uses TRBV6-1 and TRBJ2-5; TRBD1 matches at 8 bases. The CDR3 loop spans 14 amino acids. Trimming at V came to 3 bases and at J to 1 base, leaving 1 base not matched to a gene. Germline CDR1 and CDR2: MNHNS and SASEGT. CDR3 bases: TGTGCCAGCAGTGACAGGGGGCGCCAAGAGACCCAGTACTTC. This encodes CASSDRGRQETQYF.

The chain carries TRBV27 and TRBJ1-2; no clear D. The CDR3 loop spans 15 amino acids. V was trimmed by 1 base and J by 8 bases, leaving 17 bases between them. Germline-derived CDR1 and CDR2 are MNHEY and SMNVEV (reference sequence). The CDR3 DNA reads as TGTGCCAGCAGTTTATACCCGGACTCTCCGCAGGGCTACACCTTC. Translated: CASSLYPDSPQGYTF.

CDR3 sequence reads: CASSLGPNTEAFF. CDR3 sequence (DNA): TGTGCCAGCAGCTTGGGACCGAACACTGAAGCTTTCTTT. The J gene is TRBJ1-1, the V gene TRBV5-6; D ambiguous. The V gene's germline CDR1 is SGHDT and CDR2 YYEEEE. V lost 0 bases and J lost 1, with 4 bases in between. This CDR3 has 13 amino acids.

The chain couples TRBV5-4 to TRBJ2-3; 11 nucleotides line up with TRBD2. Losses at the gene ends were 0 bases for V and 0 bases for J; bases not matched to a gene: 0. CDR1 and CDR2 (germline): SGHNT, YYREEE (reference sequence). The length of the CDR3 is 16 residues. The CDR3 spells CASSLGTSGSTDTQYF. CDR3 in DNA: TGTGCCAGCAGCTTGGGGACTAGCGGGAGCACAGATACGCAGTATTTT.

The CDR3 loop is CASSPTSGRGFYNEQFF. DNA for the CDR3: TGCGCCAGCAGCCCGACTAGCGGGAGGGGCTTCTACAATGAGCAGTTCTTC. The gene calls are TRBV4-1 and TRBJ2-1; 14 bases align to TRBD2. After removal of 4 bases from V and 3 bases from J, the junction contained 5 bases not matched to a gene. The CDR3 loop spans 17 amino acids. CDR1 and CDR2 (germline): MGHRA, YSYEKL.

The V gene is TRBV14, the J gene TRBJ1-2; 9 positions agree with TRBD1. V shed 5 bases, J shed 7 bases, and the junction held 8 bases outside the gene matches. The CDR3 is made up of 14 amino acids. Germline CDR1 reads SGHDN; CDR2 reads FVKESK. The CDR3 region has the DNA TGTGCCAGCAGCGCGGACAGGGGTCTAGCTGGCTACACCTTC. This codes for CASSADRGLAGYTF. The full variable domain, with the rest looked up from reference TRBV14 and TRBJ1-2, is EAGVTQFPSHSVIEKGQTVTLRCDPISGHDNLYWYRRVMGKEIKFLLHFVKESKQDESGMPNNRFLAERTGGTYSTLKVQPAELEDSGVYFCASSADRGLAGYTFGSGTRLTVV.

This clone was detected only once. The J gene is TRBJ1-5, the V gene TRBV6-6, with D possibly matching TRBD1 (5 bases). This CDR3 contains 15 residues. Trimming left V 7 bases short and J 1 base short, with 14 bases between. Germline V gene lookup returns CDR1 MNHNY and CDR2 SVGAGI (reference sequence). CDR3 protein: CASIRDAWSNQPQHF. As DNA, the CDR3 is TGTGCCAGCATCCGGGACGCTTGGAGCAATCAGCCCCAGCATTTT.

V gene TRBV5-1 combines with J gene TRBJ2-3; 7 positions match TRBD2. CDR3 size: 14 residues. Germline V gene lookup returns CDR1 SGHRS and CDR2 YFSETQ. The J segment lost 2 bases and the V segment lost 3 bases, leaving 3 bases of the junction unmatched. The CDR3 DNA sequence: TGCGCCAGCAGCTCGGGAGGTTACACAGATACGCAGTATTTT. This translates into CASSSGGYTDTQYF.

This clone was picked up many times. The sample carries other DNA sequences with the same CDR3. This sequence joins TRBV6-5 and TRBJ1-2, with D maybe TRBD1 (6 bases). CDR3 length: 14 residues. CDR1 is MNHEY, CDR2 SVGAGI, per germline. Trimming removed 2 bases at V and 2 bases at J, with 9 bases between. For the CDR3, the DNA is TGTGCCAGCAGTTACAGAGGGGGGAACTATGGCTACACCTTC. Amino acids: CASSYRGGNYGYTF.

Points on this clone: The sample has other DNA sequences that encode this CDR3 too. The chain has TRBV2 and TRBJ2-7; 11 positions match TRBD2. The CDR3 contains 16 residues. J gave up 5 bases and V 1 base, and 7 bases lay outside the gene matches. Germline CDR1 SNHLY, CDR2 FYNNEI. CDR3 DNA sequence: TGTGCCAGCAGTGAAGGGTGGGCTAGCGGGGGGCACGAGCAGTACTTC. This encodes CASSEGWASGGHEQYF.

J is TRBJ2-1 and V is TRBV25-1; D might be TRBD1 (6 bases). Germline V gives CDR1 MGHDK, CDR2 SYGVNS. With 6 bases removed from V and 0 bases from J, the gap between germline ends came to 12 bases. The CDR3 covers 15 residues. CDR3 residues: CASRPGTTSYNEQFF. The CDR3 coding sequence is TGTGCCAGCAGACCCGGGACAACCTCCTACAATGAGCAGTTCTTC.

The chain is built from TRBV11-3 and TRBJ2-3; 8 bases map to TRBD2. Trimming took 1 base from V and 0 from J; bases not matched to a gene: 3. Germline loops: CDR1 SGHNT, CDR2 YENEEA. The CDR3 extends over 16 amino acids. In DNA form, the CDR3 reads TGTGCCAGCAGCTTAGGGACTAGCATAAGCACAGATACGCAGTATTTT. Its translation is CASSLGTSISTDTQYF. Drawing the rest from reference TRBV11-3 and TRBJ2-3, the complete variable domain is EAGVVQSPRYKIIEKKQPVAFWCNPISGHNTLYWYLQNLGQGPELLIRYENEEAVDDSQLPKDRFSAERLKGVDSTLKIQPAELGDSAVYLCASSLGTSISTDTQYFGPGTRLTVL.

This chain links TRBV5-1 with TRBJ2-2; 7 bases are a match to TRBD1. The ends lost 3 bases at V and 5 bases at J; junction bases unmatched: 10. The CDR3 runs 16 residues. Germline CDR1 reads SGHRS; CDR2 reads YFSETQ. The DNA of the CDR3 is TGCGCCAGCAGCTCTCTGCCCGGGACAGCGACCGGGGAGCTGTTTTTT. It specifies CASSSLPGTATGELFF.

The genes are TRBV6-6 and TRBJ1-5, with D unclear. CDR3 length: 14 residues. Germline V gene data show CDR1 as MNHNY and CDR2 as SVGAGI (reference sequence). V was cut by 5 bases and J by 0 bases, with 8 bases left in between. DNA for the CDR3: TGTGCCAGCAGTAAGAAAGATAGCAATCAGCCCCAGCATTTT. It codes for CASSKKDSNQPQHF.

The J gene is TRBJ2-3, the V gene TRBV11-2, with TRBD1 identical over 8 bases. The CDR3 extends over 15 amino acids. The junction had 6 bases not matched to a gene; V was cut back by 5 bases and J by 2 bases. Per the germline V gene, CDR1 is SGHAT and CDR2 is FQNNGV. CDR3: CASSLTGAFTDTQYF. DNA for the CDR3: TGTGCCAGCAGCCTGACAGGGGCCTTCACAGATACGCAGTATTTT.

The genes are TRBV9 and TRBJ1-5; D ambiguous. Germline V CDR1 and CDR2: SGDLS, YYNGEE. The CDR3 is 14 amino acids. V lost 4 bases and J 7 bases, leaving 15 bases between the germline ends. CDR3 sequence reads: CASSLSPLGQPQHF. DNA of the CDR3: TGTGCCAGCAGCCTTAGCCCTCTAGGGCAGCCCCAGCATTTT.

The J gene is TRBJ2-5, the V gene TRBV7-8, with 11 bases fitting TRBD1. The J segment lost 5 bases and the V segment lost 1 base, leaving 6 bases of the junction unmatched. CDR3 length: 16 residues. The V gene's germline CDR1 is SGHVS and CDR2 FQNEAQ. This chain's CDR3 is CASSLVRTGGGETQYF. DNA of the CDR3: TGTGCCAGCAGCTTAGTAAGGACAGGGGGCGGGGAGACCCAGTACTTC. Full variable domain (outside the CDR3, taken from reference TRBV7-8 and TRBJ2-5): GAGVSQSPRYKVAKRGQDVALRCDPISGHVSLFWYQQALGQGPEFLTYFQNEAQLDKSGLPSDRFFAERPEGSVSTLKIQRTQQEDSAVYLCASSLVRTGGGETQYFGPGTRLLVL.

The genes are TRBV10-1 and TRBJ1-1; the D is unclear. The CDR3 consists of 14 residues. Germline CDR1 is WNHNN and CDR2 is SYGVQD (reference sequence). V lost 6 bases and J 1 base, leaving 12 bases between the germline ends. This CDR3 is CASSPDGGNTEAFF. The CDR3 coding sequence is TGCGCCAGCAGCCCGGACGGAGGGAACACTGAAGCTTTCTTT.

V and J are TRBV12-5 and TRBJ1-1, with no clear D. Germline CDR1 LGHNT, CDR2 FRNRAP. V was shortened by 3 bases and J by 3 bases, with 17 bases between the two germline ends. The CDR3 is 16 amino acids. CDR3 nucleotide sequence: TGTGCTAGTGGTTTACCCCGGAAGGGATTCGACACTGAAGCTTTCTTT. Its translation: CASGLPRKGFDTEAFF.